A single sample is the source of the 29 T cell receptor beta chains below, sequenced in a study of control samples from healthy donors and cancer patients. Only in-frame clones appear in the TCRdb table, and some are missing; sequencing was by immunoSEQ multiplex PCR. The profile covers about 160,000 clones, with about 94% appearing a single time and approximately 14% taken by the ten largest. The sample taken for sequencing was PBMCs. The receptors shown here come from a man aged 55-75 years with colorectal cancer.

V and J are TRBV19 and TRBJ2-1; 7 bases are shared with TRBD1. V was clipped by 6 bases and J by 4 bases; unmatched bases: 12. The CDR3 sequence is 16 residues long. The V gene's germline CDR1 is LNHDA and CDR2 SQIVND (reference sequence). CDR3: CASSPGQALPYNEQFF. The CDR3, as DNA: TGTGCCAGTAGCCCTGGACAGGCGTTACCATACAATGAGCAGTTCTTC.

V gene TRBV30 combines with J gene TRBJ2-7, with D perhaps being TRBD1 or TRBD2 (6 bases each). Germline CDR1 reads GTSNPN; CDR2 reads SVGIG (reference sequence). The length of the CDR3 is 14 residues. V was shortened by 5 bases and J by 0 bases, with 14 bases between the two germline ends. The CDR3 protein is CAWSRGPNSYEQYF. The CDR3 DNA is TGTGCCTGGTCTCGGGGGCCCAACTCCTACGAGCAGTACTTC.

This clone was picked up one time. This chain joins TRBV6-5 and TRBJ1-6; D uncertain. The V end lost 7 bases, the J end lost 5 bases, and 9 bases lay between the germline ends. The CDR3 sequence is 13 residues long. Germline V gene data show CDR1 as MNHEY and CDR2 as SVGAGI. This chain's CDR3 is CASKARNNSPLHF. CDR3 DNA sequence: TGTGCCAGCAAGGCCCGGAATAATTCACCCCTCCACTTT.

The chain is built from TRBV18 and TRBJ1-5; 9 bases are a match to TRBD1. J was trimmed by 5 bases and V by 4 bases; bases with no gene match: 3. The CDR3 sequence is 14 residues long. Germline CDR1 reads KGHSH; CDR2 reads LQKENI. CDR3 sequence reads: CASSRTGEDQPQHF. The DNA of the CDR3 is TGTGCCAGCTCACGGACAGGGGAGGATCAGCCCCAGCATTTT. The full variable domain, its missing parts supplied by reference TRBV18 and TRBJ1-5, is NAGVMQNPRHLVRRRGQEARLRCSPMKGHSHVYWYRQLPEEGLKFMVYLQKENIIDESGMPKERFSAEFPKEGPSILRIQQVVRGDSAAYFCASSRTGEDQPQHFGDGTRLSIL.

The gene calls are TRBV12-3 or TRBV12-4 and TRBJ1-1; no firm D call. Trimming removed 3 bases at V and 5 bases at J, with 10 bases between. The CDR3 is 13 residues long. CDR3 sequence reads: CASSLRHLTEAFF. In DNA form, the CDR3 reads TGTGCCAGCAGTTTGAGGCACTTGACTGAAGCTTTCTTT.

The chain couples TRBV5-1 to TRBJ2-5, with D unresolved. The CDR3 contains 12 residues. Germline V CDR1 and CDR2: SGHRS, YFSETQ. Trimming cost V 5 bases and J 3 bases, with 8 bases left between them. The chain's CDR3 is CASRVAEETQYF. CDR3 coding DNA: TGCGCCAGCAGGGTCGCTGAAGAGACCCAGTACTTC.

V is TRBV11-2 and J is TRBJ2-3; the match to TRBD2 covers 9 bases. The CDR3 totals 15 residues. Germline CDR1 SGHAT, CDR2 FQNNGV. V trimming: 5 bases; J trimming: 1 base; junction bases outside the gene matches: 4. For the CDR3, the DNA is TGTGCCAGCAGCGCGACTAGCGGACGCACAGATACGCAGTATTTT. Its protein product is CASSATSGRTDTQYF.

CDR3 coding DNA: TGTGCCAGTAGTCAACAGGGGGCCGGCTCCTTTAATGAAAAACTGTTTTTT. Encoded protein: CASSQQGAGSFNEKLFF. The genes are TRBV19 and TRBJ1-4, with 9 bases lining up with TRBD1. The germline V gene encodes CDR1 LNHDA and CDR2 SQIVND (reference sequence). The ends lost 5 bases at V and 4 bases at J; junction bases unmatched: 11. The CDR3 has 17 residues. Full variable domain (outside the CDR3, taken from reference TRBV19 and TRBJ1-4): DGGITQSPKYLFRKEGQNVTLSCEQNLNHDAMYWYRQDPGQGLRLIYYSQIVNDFQKGDIAEGYSVSREKKESFPLTVTSAQKNPTAFYLCASSQQGAGSFNEKLFFGSGTQLSVL.

The rearrangement links TRBV28 to TRBJ2-3, with 12 nucleotides matching TRBD2. CDR1 MDHEN and CDR2 SYDVKM come from the germline V gene. Trimming at V came to 4 bases and at J to 4 bases, leaving 9 bases not matched to a gene. CDR3 length equals 17 residues. The chain's CDR3 is CASSSSSGGAVADTQYF. CDR3 nucleotides: TGTGCCAGCAGTTCGTCTAGCGGGGGGGCCGTCGCAGATACGCAGTATTTT.

CDR3 DNA: TGTGCCAGTAGTGCTGCCCGGGACGCGGGCTACGAGCAGTACTTC. This codes for CASSAARDAGYEQYF. The chain has TRBV19 and TRBJ2-7; possibly TRBD1 or TRBD2 for D (5 bases each). V was trimmed by 5 bases and J by 3 bases, leaving 17 bases between them. The CDR3 is 15 residues long. The V gene's germline CDR1 is LNHDA and CDR2 SQIVND (reference sequence).

In its sample, this clone was seen a few times. The rearrangement links TRBV6-5 to TRBJ1-2; D is unclear. V was trimmed by 5 bases and J by 4 bases, leaving 14 bases between them. The CDR3 runs 14 residues. Germline-derived CDR1 and CDR2 are MNHEY and SVGAGI. The chain's CDR3 is CASSRGENPYGYTF. DNA of the CDR3: TGTGCCAGCAGTCGGGGAGAGAACCCCTATGGCTACACCTTC.

The chain joins TRBV5-1 to TRBJ2-7; maybe TRBD1 (6 bases). CDR1 SGHRS and CDR2 YFSETQ come from the germline V gene. The CDR3 runs 16 residues. Between the trimmed V and J ends, which lost 4 bases and 2 bases, there was a span of 19 bases. The CDR3 is CASSQVVTGNPYEQYF. CDR3 bases: TGCGCCAGCAGCCAAGTGGTAACAGGGAACCCCTACGAGCAGTACTTC.

V gene TRBV6-5 combines with J gene TRBJ1-3; 7 positions agree with TRBD1. The CDR3 is 14 amino acids. The V gene's germline CDR1 is MNHEY and CDR2 SVGAGI. V trimming: 10 bases; J trimming: 0 bases; junction bases outside the gene matches: 6. For the CDR3, the DNA is TGTGCCACCGTAGCAGGGGGCTCTGGAAACACCATATATTTT. Translation: CATVAGGSGNTIYF.

The rearrangement joins TRBV6-5 to TRBJ1-1; a weak D match, TRBD1 (5 bases). CDR3 length: 16 residues. CDR1 and CDR2 (germline): MNHEY, SVGAGI. Trimming removed 0 bases at V and 5 bases at J, with 16 bases between. Written as DNA, the CDR3 is TGTGCCAGCAGTTACTCATGGAGGGGCCAGGAAACTGAAGCTTTCTTT. This sequence encodes CASSYSWRGQETEAFF.

CDR3 amino acids: CASSLDLVGIREAFF. CDR3 nucleotide sequence: TGTGCCAGCAGCTTAGATTTGGTAGGGATCCGTGAAGCTTTCTTT. The V call is TRBV11-2, the J call TRBJ1-1; D unclear. The CDR3 loop spans 15 amino acids. Germline V CDR1 and CDR2: SGHAT, FQNNGV. Trimming shortened V by 0 bases and J by 7 bases, and 15 bases separated the two germline ends.

The chain employs TRBV10-3 and TRBJ1-5, with 7 bases fitting TRBD1. Germline values: CDR1 ENHRY, CDR2 SYGVKD. CDR3 length equals 15 residues. Trimming removed 4 bases from V and 0 bases from J; junction bases left unmatched: 3. The CDR3 bases are TGTGCCATCAGTGCAGGGGGGGATAGCAATCAGCCCCAGCATTTT. This encodes CAISAGGDSNQPQHF.

J is TRBJ2-3 and V is TRBV5-1; 7 bases match TRBD1. CDR3 length: 15 amino acids. CDR1 is SGHRS, CDR2 YFSETQ, per germline. V dropped 3 bases and J dropped 2; count of bases not matched to a gene: 6. The CDR3 region is CASSSGTVHTDTQYF. The CDR3 DNA reads TGCGCCAGCAGCTCGGGGACAGTTCACACAGATACGCAGTATTTT.

The genes are TRBV27 and TRBJ1-1; D is ambiguous. The CDR3 is 16 amino acids. Trimming stripped 2 bases from V and 4 bases from J, with 17 bases between. The germline CDR1 and CDR2 sequences are MNHEY and SMNVEV (reference sequence). The CDR3 DNA follows: TGTGCCAGCAGTTTAGGGTATGGGAGTATGGCCACTGAAGCTTTCTTT. It codes for CASSLGYGSMATEAFF.

This chain connects TRBV11-2 to TRBJ2-2; D is ambiguous. The germline gives CDR1 SGHAT, CDR2 FQNNGV. V gave up 2 bases and J gave up 3 bases, with 16 bases separating them. The CDR3 sequence is 17 residues long. DNA of the CDR3: TGTGCCAGCAGCTTAATAGGTAGGGCGCCGGACACCGGGGAGCTGTTTTTT. It codes for CASSLIGRAPDTGELFF.

This rearrangement joins TRBV7-2 to TRBJ2-3; tentative D call: TRBD1 (6 bases). Trimming took 0 bases from V and 2 from J, leaving 12 bases between them. Germline loops: CDR1 SGHTA, CDR2 FQGNSA. This CDR3 is 16 amino acids long. CDR3 sequence (DNA): TGTGCCAGCAGCTTAGCGGGGCAGGGGCCCACAGATACGCAGTATTTT. Amino acids: CASSLAGQGPTDTQYF.

This chain connects TRBV30 to TRBJ1-3; D remains ambiguous. Germline V gene data show CDR1 as GTSNPN and CDR2 as SVGIG (reference sequence). Trimming took 0 bases from V and 1 from J, leaving 10 bases between them. The CDR3 extends over 15 amino acids. The CDR3 loop is CAWSVAELSGNTIYF. In DNA form, the CDR3 reads TGTGCCTGGAGTGTCGCAGAGTTGTCTGGAAACACCATATATTTT.

The V gene is TRBV30, the J gene TRBJ1-1; D ambiguous. Trimming took off 1 base at V and 0 bases at J, with 6 bases between the two ends. CDR1 and CDR2 from the germline V gene are GTSNPN and SVGIG (reference sequence). The CDR3 is 13 amino acids. The CDR3, as DNA: TGTGCCTGGAGTGCCGTTCTGAACACTGAAGCTTTCTTT. This gives the protein CAWSAVLNTEAFF.

CDR3 sequence (DNA): TGTGCCAGCAGCTTGGGCGGGGGTACTCAAGAGACCCAGTACTTC. This codes for CASSLGGGTQETQYF. The genes are TRBV13 and TRBJ2-5, with 7 nucleotides matching TRBD2. Trimming cost V 3 bases and J 2 bases; bases outside gene matches: 6. Germline CDR1 PRHDT, CDR2 FYEKMQ (reference sequence). The CDR3 has 15 amino acids.

CDR3 in amino acids: CASSLEGNGETQYF. Here the CDR3 DNA reads TGCGCCAGCAGCTTGGAAGGGAATGGGGAGACCCAGTACTTC. The rearrangement uses TRBV5-1 and TRBJ2-5, with D unresolved. CDR3 length equals 14 residues. Trimming took 0 bases from V and 5 from J, leaving 11 bases between them. Germline CDR1 is SGHRS and CDR2 is YFSETQ.

V and J are TRBV6-1 and TRBJ1-5, with TRBD1 identical over 8 bases. Per the germline V gene, CDR1 is MNHNS and CDR2 is SASEGT. The CDR3 totals 17 residues. Trimming cost V 2 bases and J 0 bases; bases outside gene matches: 6. DNA of the CDR3: TGTGCCAGCAGTGAACTTAACAGGGGGGTTAGCAATCAGCCCCAGCATTTT. Translating it yields CASSELNRGVSNQPQHF.

This chain uses TRBV27 with TRBJ2-7; D uncertain. V was pared by 8 bases and J by 3 bases, with 14 bases between. Germline loops: CDR1 MNHEY, CDR2 SMNVEV (reference sequence). The CDR3 runs to 13 residues. The CDR3 reads CASSPSGGYEQYF. CDR3 bases: TGTGCCAGCTCACCAAGTGGCGGCTACGAGCAGTACTTC.

The chain carries TRBV6-5 and TRBJ1-1; unclear D gene. This CDR3 has 13 amino acids. Trimming took off 10 bases at V and 1 base at J, with 13 bases between the two ends. The germline V gene encodes CDR1 MNHEY and CDR2 SVGAGI. The chain's CDR3 is CATRGPENTEAFF. The CDR3 DNA is TGTGCCACCCGAGGCCCGGAGAACACTGAAGCTTTCTTT.

The CDR3 loop reads CASSLGQGRGTEAFF. The CDR3 DNA reads TGTGCCAGCAGCCTCGGACAGGGCCGTGGCACTGAAGCTTTCTTT. The rearrangement links TRBV3-1 (or the pseudogene TRBV3-2) to TRBJ1-1; 8 bases fit TRBD1. Trimming cost V 4 bases and J 4 bases; bases outside gene matches: 8. The CDR3 length is 15 residues. CDR1 LGHDT and CDR2 YNNKEL come from the germline V gene (reference sequence).

V and J are TRBV4-1 and TRBJ1-2, with 11 bases aligning to TRBD1. CDR3 size: 15 residues. CDR1 and CDR2 (germline): MGHRA, YSYEKL. Germline trimming cut 4 bases from V and 6 bases from J; bases unmatched to any gene: 7. The CDR3: CASSLGQGASDGYTF. The CDR3 region has the DNA TGCGCCAGCAGCCTCGGACAGGGGGCGAGTGATGGCTACACCTTC.